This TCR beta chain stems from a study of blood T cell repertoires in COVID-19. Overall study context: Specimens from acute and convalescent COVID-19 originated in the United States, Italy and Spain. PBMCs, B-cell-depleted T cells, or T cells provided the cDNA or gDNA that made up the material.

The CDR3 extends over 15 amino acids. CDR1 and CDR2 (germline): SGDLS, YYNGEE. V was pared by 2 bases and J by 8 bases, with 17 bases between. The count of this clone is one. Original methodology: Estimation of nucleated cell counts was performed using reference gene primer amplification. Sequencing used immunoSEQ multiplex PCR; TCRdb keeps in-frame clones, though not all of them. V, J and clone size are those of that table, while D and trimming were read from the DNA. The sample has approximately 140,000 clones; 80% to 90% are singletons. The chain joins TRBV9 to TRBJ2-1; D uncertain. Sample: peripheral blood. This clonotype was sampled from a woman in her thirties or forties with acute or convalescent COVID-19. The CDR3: CASSVGEPPLDEQFF. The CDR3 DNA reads TGTGCCAGCAGCGTTGGAGAGCCCCCTCTCGATGAGCAGTTCTTC.